This TCR beta chain comes out of a study of blood T cell repertoires in COVID-19 (TCRdb year 2020). Turning to the overall study: The collaborator samples originated in the United States, Italy and Spain and spanned the acute and convalescent phases of COVID-19. HLA class I and class II types, where available, came from metadata supplied by the sample provider rather than from assay-based typing. The samples were drawn from the first 160 participants of the ongoing ImmuneRACE study and from some 1,300 subjects provided by 6 global collaborators. A freely available public database, intended as a resource for researchers studying the immune response to SARS-CoV-2, is where the repertoires were released. Subjects who had been exposed to COVID-19, were actively infected with it, or had recovered from it provided the deeply sampled blood TCRbeta repertoires that made up the dataset. Nearly every sample came with metadata listing a de-identified subject ID, COVID-19 status, age in years and sex. The prospective study material was composed of cDNA or gDNA derived from T cells, B-cell-depleted T cells, or PBMCs.

Regarding this clone: Its antigen remains undetermined. Qualities for individual bases were not recorded, and no much larger clone is one base off.

The paper's findings and limits, for the study overall: The amount of clinical and demographic metadata varied by source and participant and was provided uncurated.

TCRbeta CDR3 regions were amplified from genomic DNA by means of the immunoSEQ Assay, a bias-controlled multiplex PCR. In the authors' own workflow: Nucleated cell counts per sample were estimated from amplification of reference gene primers within the assay. Sequence reads were collapsed and filtered to measure the absolute abundance of every unique TCRbeta CDR3 rearrangement. For each sample, productive Simpson clonality was calculated as the square root of Simpson's diversity index over productive rearrangements. In its TCRdb copy, this immuneACCESS table keeps in-frame sequences only and misses some clones. Where compared with another copy, unresolved V genes explain less than half of these, and the others have no known cause. V, J and clone size were drawn from that table, and D and trimming were deduced from the DNA. For this sample the table gives some 270,000 clones, of which approximately 88% were detected only once. Approximately 3.4% of the sample lies in the top ten.

V loses 3 bases of germline sequence and J loses 5 bases, and the interval between the two ends is 13 bases. Measured from the cysteine to the phenylalanine, the CDR3 is 14 residues long. Kept here is only the CDR3 DNA, which spans 42 bases and is read in frame from base 1. CDR1 SGHTA and CDR2 FQGNSA were looked up in the germline V gene. Enrolling through a virtual design, the prospective study's participants ranged in age from about 18 to 89 years and lived across roughly 23 United States geographic areas. In the prospective study, cohorts were assigned on the basis of participant-reported clinical history obtained from a screening survey and a study questionnaire. A participant counted as exposed if, within 2 weeks of entering the study, that participant had been in contact with someone who had a PCR-confirmed or clinician-diagnosed COVID-19 case. In the prospective study, mobile phlebotomists collected whole blood, serum and a nasopharyngeal or oropharyngeal swab from each participant. Participants in the prospective study had the option to provide additional blood draws and questionnaires over a 2-month period. Blood samples from the prospective study were shipped frozen or at room temperature prior to DNA extraction.

This receptor chain uses TRBV7-2 and TRBJ2-5; TRBD2 is a weak D gene call, 6 bases matching. This clonotype was obtained from a woman aged 40 to 49 who had been exposed to COVID-19. The sequencing sample was made of PBMCs or T cells enriched from blood (not recorded which). The DNA sequence is given as TGTGCCAGCAGCTTGGAGGGCGGTGGCGAGACCCAGTACTTC. Its protein is CASSLEGGGETQYF.